These T cell receptor beta chains were read from a single sample in a study of Graves' ophthalmopathy and Graves' hyperthyroidism. MiXCR, run by TCRdb on the multiplex PCR reads, gives a single entry per CDR3 protein. The top ten clones hold roughly 10% of a sample with some 520,000 distinct CDR3 sequences, about an eighth of them seen once. Sequencing was performed on blood. These TCRs come from a woman between 25 and 40 years old with Graves' ophthalmopathy. Both conserved end residues are part of each CDR3. The D gene is left open where the match is weak. Clone size is given for some rows only: seen once, a few or many times, or a class if the clone is expanded.

j_call	clone_size	cdr3_length	d_call	v_call	cdr3_nt	cdr3_aa
TRBJ2-5	NA	15	NA	TRBV28	TGTGCCAGCAGTCGGCAGGGTGGGGGTGGGGAGACCCAGTACTTC	CASSRQGGGGETQYF
TRBJ2-2	many	14	TRBD2	TRBV19	TGTGCCAGTAGTGTTAGCGGGACCACCGGGGAGCTGTTTTTT	CASSVSGTTGELFF
TRBJ2-7	many	15	NA	TRBV27	TGTGCCAGCAGTTTATTGACTAGGAGCTCCTACGAGCAGTACTTC	CASSLLTRSSYEQYF
TRBJ2-7	many	14	NA	TRBV6-4	TGTGCCAGCAGTGACTCGGAGGCAGTCTACGAGCAGTACTTC	CASSDSEAVYEQYF
TRBJ1-5	many	16	TRBD1	TRBV28	TGTGCCAGCAGTTTGGGGGGCAGGGGGCTTCGGCAGCCCCAGCATTTT	CASSLGGRGLRQPQHF
TRBJ2-2	many	15	NA	TRBV4-1	TGCGCCAGCAGCCAAGGGCAGGTGGGGACCGGGGAGCTGTTTTTT	CASSQGQVGTGELFF
TRBJ1-1	many	14	NA	TRBV19	TGTGCCAGTACGCTGCCAGGGTTGAACACTGAAGCTTTCTTT	CASTLPGLNTEAFF
TRBJ1-2	many	15	TRBD1	TRBV7-9	TGTGCCAGCAGCTTAGCCCAGGGGGCAAGTTATGGCTACACCTTC	CASSLAQGASYGYTF
TRBJ1-2	many	13	TRBD1	TRBV5-1	TGCGCCAGCAGCGAGGGACAGGGTCTCGGCTACACCTTC	CASSEGQGLGYTF
TRBJ2-5	NA	14	NA	TRBV7-2	TGTGCCAGCAGCTTAGCGTCAGGACAGCCAAACCAGTACTTC	CASSLASGQPNQYF
TRBJ2-5	NA	13	TRBD2	TRBV11-2	TGTGCCAGCAACCCCGGGGGGGCCGAGACCCAGTACTTC	CASNPGGAETQYF
TRBJ1-2	many	14	NA	TRBV9	TGTGCCAGCGGCGTATCCAGTCAACAGCATGGCTACACCTTC	CASGVSSQQHGYTF
TRBJ1-2	few	16	TRBD1	TRBV28	TGTGCCAGCAGTTTCGGGATGGCAGGGGGATTAGGTGGCTACACCTTC	CASSFGMAGGLGGYTF
TRBJ2-7	many	11	NA	TRBV11-2	TGTGCCAGCAGCTCCCTGAGAGAGCAGTACTTC	CASSSLREQYF
TRBJ2-7	many	13	NA	TRBV12-3/TRBV12-4	TGTGCCAGCAGTTTAAGGCGGCCCTACGAGCAGTACTTC	CASSLRRPYEQYF
TRBJ1-2	many	13	NA	TRBV20-1	TGCAGTGCTCATGACACCGGGGGTTACGGCTACACCTTC	CSAHDTGGYGYTF
TRBJ1-1	many	15	TRBD1	TRBV28	TGTGCCAGCAGTTACCCCGGGACAGGGGATACTGAAGCTTTCTTT	CASSYPGTGDTEAFF
TRBJ2-5	many	15	NA	TRBV12-3/TRBV12-4	TGTGCCAGCAGCACACAGGGAGGGTCCCAAGAGACCCAGTACTTC	CASSTQGGSQETQYF
TRBJ1-3	NA	15	NA	TRBV30	TGTGCCTGGTCTCACCAGGACAGTCTTGGAAACACTATATATTTT	CAWSHQDSLGNTIYF
TRBJ2-4	few	16	TRBD2	TRBV28	TGTGCCAGCAGCGATACTAGCGGGGGGGCCGGGAACATTCAGTACTTC	CASSDTSGGAGNIQYF
TRBJ1-1	many	14	NA	TRBV12-3/TRBV12-4	TGTGCCAGCAGTTTTTTCAGGGGTGACACTGAAGCTTTCTTT	CASSFFRGDTEAFF
TRBJ1-5	NA	14	TRBD1	TRBV12-3/TRBV12-4	TGTGCCAGCAGTTTCCGGGACAGGGATCAGCCCCAGCATTTT	CASSFRDRDQPQHF
TRBJ2-7	many	14	NA	TRBV28	TGTGCCAGCAGTCGTACCCGCGGCTCCTACGAGCAGTACTTC	CASSRTRGSYEQYF
TRBJ1-3	many	15	TRBD1	TRBV12-3/TRBV12-4	TGTGCCAGCAGCCGGACAGGGGACTCTGGAAACACCATATATTTT	CASSRTGDSGNTIYF
TRBJ1-5	few	16	NA	TRBV28	TGTGCCAGCGGATCCTCGGGGGGGGCGAGCAATCAGCCCCAGCATTTT	CASGSSGGASNQPQHF
TRBJ2-7	many	13	NA	TRBV12-3/TRBV12-4	TGTGCCAGCAGTCTCCGGGTCCCCTACGAGCAGTACTTC	CASSLRVPYEQYF
TRBJ1-1	NA	15	NA	TRBV6-5	TGTGCCAGCAGTTTTAGACACCTCACGAACACTGAAGCTTTCTTT	CASSFRHLTNTEAFF
TRBJ2-5	NA	16	TRBD1	TRBV11-2	TGTGCCAGCAGCCCTGGGACAGCCCCAAGAAGGGAGACCCAGTACTTC	CASSPGTAPRRETQYF
TRBJ2-3	many	16	NA	TRBV24-1	TGTGCCACCAGTGATTTCGAAAAGGGGTACACAGATACGCAGTATTTT	CATSDFEKGYTDTQYF
TRBJ1-1	many	12	NA	TRBV29-1	TGCAGCGTGTACCAGGGGAACACTGAAGCTTTCTTT	CSVYQGNTEAFF
TRBJ2-5	many	14	NA	TRBV11-1	TGTGCCAGCAGCCTAGCGCGTGGGGGAGAGACCCAGTACTTC	CASSLARGGETQYF
TRBJ2-7	many	12	TRBD2	TRBV6-2/TRBV6-3	TGTGCCAGCAGCGGACTAGCTTTAGAGCAGTACTTC	CASSGLALEQYF
TRBJ2-5	few	14	TRBD1	TRBV11-2	TGTGCCAGCAGCACCGGACAGGTACAAGAGACCCAGTACTTC	CASSTGQVQETQYF
TRBJ1-2	many	17	NA	TRBV28	TGTGCCAGCAGGCATCCCTATCGGGCGGAGGTGCGGTATGGCTACACCTTC	CASRHPYRAEVRYGYTF
TRBJ1-2	NA	14	TRBD1	TRBV20-1	TGCAGTGCTGGAGGGGGCGCAGGGAGGAGTGACTACACCTTC	CSAGGGAGRSDYTF
TRBJ1-1	many	16	NA	TRBV10-3	TGTGCCATCAGCCCAGCCAGGGTGGGAATGAACACTGAAGCTTTCTTT	CAISPARVGMNTEAFF
TRBJ2-5	NA	17	TRBD2	TRBV11-2	TGTGCCAGCAGCTTAAGGCTGACTAGCGGGATTCCTGAGACCCAGTACTTC	CASSLRLTSGIPETQYF
TRBJ2-7	many	11	NA	TRBV7-9	TGTGCCAGCAGTTGGGGAGACGAGCAGTACTTC	CASSWGDEQYF
TRBJ2-7	many	16	TRBD2	TRBV12-3/TRBV12-4	TGTGCCAGCAGTTTAGCTGCTGGGACTAGCAGCTACGAGCAGTACTTC	CASSLAAGTSSYEQYF
TRBJ2-7	many	14	TRBD1	TRBV6-1	TGTGCCAGCAGTACCCGGGACAGGGTCTACGAGCAGTACTTC	CASSTRDRVYEQYF
TRBJ1-5	many	15	TRBD1	TRBV6-1	TGTGCCAGCAGAAGGGACAGATCTAGCAATCAGCCCCAGCATTTT	CASRRDRSSNQPQHF
TRBJ1-1	many	13	NA	TRBV20-1	TGCAGTGCTAGGATTGGCTTGAACACTGAAGCTTTCTTT	CSARIGLNTEAFF
TRBJ2-2	NA	14	NA	TRBV7-2	TGTGCCAGCAGCTTAAAACAGAACACCGGGGAGCTGTTTTTT	CASSLKQNTGELFF
TRBJ1-6	many	15	NA	TRBV12-3/TRBV12-4	TGTGCCAGCAGTCCCGCCAGGGGCCTTCTCCCCATCCTCCACTTT	CASSPARGLLPILHF
TRBJ1-1	many	11	TRBD1	TRBV10-3	TGTGCCATCAGCGACAGGGGGCCAGCTTTCTTT	CAISDRGPAFF
TRBJ2-7	many	14	TRBD2	TRBV27	TGTGCCAGCAGTCCCGGACTAGCGGATGTCGAGCAGTACTTC	CASSPGLADVEQYF
TRBJ2-4	few	17	NA	TRBV7-2	TGTGCCAGCAGCCGTACTCCGGGACAATCTTCCAAAAACATTCAGTACTTC	CASSRTPGQSSKNIQYF
TRBJ1-2	many	18	NA	TRBV5-4	TGTGCCAGCACTTCAACAGGGAGGATTGGAAATAGGGACTATGGCTACACCTTC	CASTSTGRIGNRDYGYTF